This note documents a single T cell receptor beta chain sequence. The data derive from a study of glioma-infiltrating T cells after dendritic cell vaccination. Overall study: Treatment, given 2003 to 2012, was autologous tumor lysate-pulsed dendritic cell vaccination. At biweekly intervals, patients got three intradermal dendritic cell vaccine injections.

The germline V gene encodes CDR1 SGHNT and CDR2 YYREEE (reference sequence). The length of the CDR3 is 15 residues. Trimming took 4 bases from V and 4 from J, leaving 16 bases between them. Selection required adequate fresh-frozen tumor tissue plus more than two years' survival data. The immunoSEQ assay amplified TCRB CDR3 from up to roughly 2 ug DNA. Profiling relied on immunoSEQ multiplex PCR, and the TCRdb table lists in-frame clones only, not all of them. The top ten clones hold 12% of a sample with around 100,000 clones, 81% of them seen once. The sample consisted of blood, taken before dendritic cell vaccination. This clonotype originated in a human donor with glioblastoma. This sequence joins TRBV5-4 and TRBJ2-3; the D gene is possibly TRBD1 (6 bases). CDR3 residues: CASSGQQGSPDTQYF. In nucleotides, the CDR3 is TGTGCCAGCAGCGGCCAACAGGGATCCCCAGATACGCAGTATTTT.